This T cell receptor beta chain was sequenced for a study of post-analysis software for immune sequencing data. Study-wide background: Included courses were relapsing-remitting and secondary progressive multiple sclerosis; progressive-relapsing multiple sclerosis was also included.

Study-level points and caveats: Pronounced co-clustering by F measure was evident among identically batched samples. Controls showed lower frequencies than patients for a handful of TRBV segments, and TRBV5-6, TRBV5-1 and TRBV20-1 were among these.

Prepared libraries of TCR beta cDNA carried unique molecular identifiers. MiXCR was run by TCRdb on the PCR reads, yielding one entry per CDR3 protein. The table has some 800,000 distinct CDR3 sequences, around 46% seen once. The CDR3 consists of 17 residues. V was cut by 1 base and J by 6 bases, with 18 bases left in between. Looked up from germline, CDR1 is LNHNV and CDR2 is YYDKDF (reference sequence). In the case of this clonotype: Its matching antigen is unknown.

The receptor's source is a girl aged 10-17 years with multiple sclerosis. The V call is TRBV15, the J call TRBJ2-2; D unresolved. Input material: blood. The CDR3, as DNA: TGTGCCACCAGCAGAGCTTTGGTAGCTGTGGACGCCGGGGAGCTGTTTTTT. Protein product: CATSRALVAVDAGELFF.